Presented here are 30 T cell receptor beta chains from one specimen sequenced in a study of blood T cell repertoires in COVID-19. Produced via immunoSEQ multiplex PCR; TCRdb's table is partial and in-frame only. This table holds roughly 250,000 clones, less than 90% found once. Material: peripheral blood. The receptor source for this set is a man in his sixties who had recovered from COVID-19.

This rearrangement joins TRBV6-5 to TRBJ2-7, with 8 bases identical to TRBD2. Germline V gives CDR1 MNHEY, CDR2 SVGAGI. J gave up 4 bases and V 6 bases, and 8 bases lay outside the gene matches. The CDR3 has 14 residues. Written as DNA, the CDR3 is TGTGCCAGCAGCCTTGCGGGGGGTTCTTACGAGCAGTACTTC. This sequence encodes CASSLAGGSYEQYF.

This clone was counted between two and nine times. This sequence joins TRBV6-5 and TRBJ2-1; a weak D match, TRBD1 (6 bases). Germline V gene data show CDR1 as MNHEY and CDR2 as SVGAGI. The V and J ends lost 4 bases and 4 bases respectively, with 11 bases between them. The CDR3 contains 14 residues. As DNA, the CDR3 is TGTGCCAGCAGTTCGGCAGGGGCGTACAATGAGCAGTTCTTC. Its protein product is CASSSAGAYNEQFF.

The rearrangement uses TRBV6-4 and TRBJ1-6, with D hard to call. V was shortened by 0 bases and J by 7 bases, with 7 bases between the two germline ends. The CDR3 spans 14 residues. The germline V gene encodes CDR1 MRHNA and CDR2 SNTAGT. The CDR3 region is CASSDSQFNSPLHF. The DNA for the CDR3 is TGTGCCAGCAGTGACTCACAGTTCAATTCACCCCTCCACTTT.

The chain links TRBV30 to TRBJ1-2; 7 bases agree with TRBD1. Germline V gives CDR1 GTSNPN, CDR2 SVGIG (reference sequence). Germline trimming cut 1 base from V and 4 bases from J; bases unmatched to any gene: 9. The CDR3 contains 15 residues. Here the CDR3 reads CAWSARGQNFYGYTF. The CDR3 DNA follows: TGTGCCTGGAGTGCGAGGGGACAGAATTTCTATGGCTACACCTTC.

The genes are TRBV20-1 and TRBJ2-1, with 7 nucleotides matching TRBD1. The CDR3 contains 16 residues. J was trimmed by 0 bases and V by 6 bases; bases with no gene match: 11. Germline V gives CDR1 DFQATT, CDR2 SNEGSKA (reference sequence). The CDR3 loop reads CSASGTAKVSYNEQFF. The DNA of the CDR3 is TGCAGTGCGAGTGGGACAGCAAAGGTCTCCTACAATGAGCAGTTCTTC.

The CDR3 sequence is CASILTSGGSYEQYF. The CDR3 DNA is TGTGCCAGCATTCTAACTAGCGGGGGCTCCTACGAGCAGTACTTC. The rearrangement links TRBV7-2 to TRBJ2-7; 11 nucleotides agree with TRBD2. Germline trimming cut 7 bases from V and 0 bases from J; bases unmatched to any gene: 5. The CDR3 spans 15 residues. In germline, CDR1 is SGHTA, CDR2 FQGNSA.

The chain combines TRBV5-1 with TRBJ2-5; a possible D gene is TRBD1 (5 bases). With 4 bases removed from V and 5 bases from J, the gap between germline ends came to 15 bases. The CDR3 is 14 residues long. CDR1 is SGHRS and CDR2 is YFSETQ in the germline V gene. The CDR3 loop is CASSLAGLLETQYF. The CDR3 nucleotides are TGCGCCAGCAGCCTGGCAGGGTTATTGGAGACCCAGTACTTC. The variable domain in full, completed from reference TRBV5-1 and TRBJ2-5, reads KAGVTQTPRYLIKTRGQQVTLSCSPISGHRSVSWYQQTPGQGLQFLFEYFSETQRNKGNFPGRFSGRQFSNSRSEMNVSTLELGDSALYLCASSLAGLLETQYFGPGTRLLVL.

The chain recombines TRBV30 with TRBJ2-2; D is possibly TRBD1 (5 bases). Trimming left V 1 base short and J 5 bases short, with 8 bases between. Per germline, CDR1 GTSNPN and CDR2 SVGIG (reference sequence). The CDR3 runs 13 residues. The CDR3 DNA reads as TGTGCCTGGAGTGGAGACAGTACCGGGGAGCTGTTTTTT. Its protein product is CAWSGDSTGELFF. Full variable domain (outside the CDR3, taken from reference TRBV30 and TRBJ2-2): SQTIHQWPATLVQPVGSPLSLECTVEGTSNPNLYWYRQAAGRGLQLLFYSVGIGQISSEVPQNLSASRPQDRQFILSSKKLLLSDSGFYLCAWSGDSTGELFFGEGSRLTVL.

The chain couples TRBV3-1 (or the pseudogene TRBV3-2) to TRBJ2-1, with 10 positions matching TRBD2. This CDR3 is 18 amino acids long. The V segment lost 6 bases and the J segment 5 bases; nucleotides outside the gene matches: 16. Germline V gene lookup returns CDR1 LGHDT and CDR2 YNNKEL (reference sequence). The CDR3 nucleotides are TGTGCCAGCAGGCCCACCTACCTGCTAGCGGGGGAAGACAATGAGCAGTTCTTC. It specifies CASRPTYLLAGEDNEQFF.

This sequence joins TRBV19 and TRBJ1-5; 7 nucleotides match TRBD1. The CDR3 is made up of 17 amino acids. With 6 bases clipped from V and 0 bases from J, the junction kept 11 bases outside the gene matches. Germline V lookup: CDR1 LNHDA, CDR2 SQIVND (reference sequence). The CDR3 here is CASRLGQAGYSNQPQHF. The CDR3 DNA reads as TGTGCCAGTAGGCTCGGACAGGCTGGGTATAGCAATCAGCCCCAGCATTTT.

This chain links TRBV10-3 with TRBJ2-1; 9 bases line up with TRBD1. Losses at the gene ends were 6 bases for V and 5 bases for J; bases not matched to a gene: 8. CDR3 size: 15 residues. From germline, CDR1 is ENHRY and CDR2 SYGVKD. The CDR3 protein is CAIRRQGGTDNEQFF. Written as DNA, the CDR3 is TGTGCCATCAGGCGACAGGGGGGTACGGACAATGAGCAGTTCTTC.

The chain has TRBV4-2 and TRBJ2-7; unclear D gene. The CDR3 loop spans 13 amino acids. Germline lookup yields CDR1 LGHNA and CDR2 YNFKEQ. The V gene lost 0 bases and the J gene lost 3 bases, with 6 bases spanning the gap. The CDR3 region is CASSQEGRYEQYF. For the CDR3, the DNA is TGTGCCAGCAGCCAAGAGGGCCGCTACGAGCAGTACTTC.

This chain uses TRBV6-2 or TRBV6-3 with TRBJ2-1; 10 positions agree with TRBD1. Germline V CDR1 and CDR2: MNHEY, SVGEGT. V shed 5 bases, J shed 8 bases, and the junction held 6 bases outside the gene matches. There are 14 residues in the CDR3. CDR3 loop: CASSRGQGIDEQFF. In nucleotides, the CDR3 is TGTGCCAGCAGTCGGGGACAGGGGATCGATGAGCAGTTCTTC.

V and J are TRBV2 and TRBJ2-6; unclear D gene. V was trimmed by 10 bases and J by 2 bases, leaving 12 bases between them. Germline V gives CDR1 SNHLY, CDR2 FYNNEI. The CDR3 contains 14 residues. As DNA, the CDR3 is TGTGCCACAAAGGCTAGTACTGGGGCCAACGTCCTGACTTTC. Its translation is CATKASTGANVLTF.

This clone has more than one count but fewer than ten. V gene TRBV6-2 or TRBV6-3 combines with J gene TRBJ2-3; D is unclear. This CDR3 is built from 13 residues. From germline, CDR1 is MNHEY and CDR2 SVGEGT. V lost 4 bases to trimming and J lost 0 bases, with 5 bases between them. The CDR3 coding sequence is TGTGCCAGCAGTTGGGCTAGCACAGATACGCAGTATTTT. Translating gives CASSWASTDTQYF.

The chain carries TRBV5-1 and TRBJ1-4, with D maybe TRBD1 (5 bases). Trimming removed 0 bases at V and 8 bases at J, with 14 bases between. The CDR3 spans 15 residues. CDR1 and CDR2 (germline): SGHRS, YFSETQ. As DNA, the CDR3 is TGCGCCAGCAGCTTGGTGCGGGGGGGGAACGAAAAACTGTTTTTT. As protein: CASSLVRGGNEKLFF.

This clone came up a few times. The chain combines TRBV30 with TRBJ1-2; TRBD1 might be the D (6 bases). CDR1 and CDR2 from the germline V gene are GTSNPN and SVGIG (reference sequence). Trimming left V 4 bases short and J 8 bases short, with 20 bases between. The CDR3 totals 14 residues. The CDR3 loop reads CAWTLAGTLGGYTF. CDR3 coding DNA: TGTGCCTGGACCCTTGCAGGGACATTAGGCGGCTACACCTTC.

The chain is built from TRBV7-9 and TRBJ1-2; TRBD1 agrees at 9 bases. CDR1 is SEHNR and CDR2 is FQNEAQ in the germline V gene (reference sequence). V shed 1 base, J shed 7 bases, and the junction held 4 bases outside the gene matches. The CDR3 has 14 amino acids. The CDR3 DNA follows: TGTGCCAGCAGCTTAGACAGGGGGCACGGTGGCTACACCTTC. It codes for CASSLDRGHGGYTF.

The chain employs TRBV2 and TRBJ2-1; D is perhaps TRBD1 (5 bases). In germline, CDR1 is SNHLY, CDR2 FYNNEI. This CDR3 is 13 amino acids long. V lost 3 bases, J lost 4 bases, and 7 bases lay in between. The chain's CDR3 is CASSEGRYNEQFF. The CDR3 nucleotides read TGTGCCAGCAGTGAGGGGCGGTACAATGAGCAGTTCTTC.

This sequence joins TRBV11-2 and TRBJ2-1; D possibly corresponds to TRBD2 (7 bases). Trimming cost V 11 bases and J 2 bases, with 13 bases left between them. The germline gives CDR1 SGHAT, CDR2 FQNNGV. The CDR3 sequence is 13 residues long. The CDR3 DNA is TGTGCCGTTCGGGGGGCCACCTACAATGAGCAGTTCTTC. This gives the protein CAVRGATYNEQFF.

The rearrangement joins TRBV2 to TRBJ1-5; TRBD1 matches 11 bases. Germline loops: CDR1 SNHLY, CDR2 FYNNEI. V lost 5 bases to trimming and J lost 5 bases; unmatched junction nucleotides: 8. The CDR3 is made up of 16 amino acids. The chain's CDR3 is CASSYWDRGYYQPQHF. The DNA of the CDR3 is TGTGCCAGCAGTTATTGGGACAGGGGGTATTATCAGCCCCAGCATTTT.

This chain connects TRBV19 to TRBJ2-5, with 10 positions matching TRBD2. CDR3 length: 15 amino acids. The germline CDR1 and CDR2 sequences are LNHDA and SQIVND (reference sequence). V lost 5 bases to trimming and J lost 2 bases; unmatched junction nucleotides: 5. CDR3 sequence: CASSLLAGNQETQYF. CDR3 nucleotides: TGTGCCAGTAGTTTACTAGCGGGGAATCAAGAGACCCAGTACTTC.

In this sample, this clone turned up a few times. The chain is built from TRBV3-1 (or the pseudogene TRBV3-2) and TRBJ2-1; unclear D gene. The CDR3 has 15 amino acids. The germline CDR1 and CDR2 sequences are LGHDT and YNNKEL (reference sequence). V was pared by 4 bases and J by 6 bases, with 16 bases between. The chain's CDR3 is CASSLGQFMVNEQFF. CDR3 nucleotide sequence: TGTGCCAGCAGCCTGGGCCAGTTTATGGTCAATGAGCAGTTCTTC.

This rearrangement joins TRBV10-3 to TRBJ2-1, with 11 nucleotides matching TRBD2. The CDR3 sequence is 15 residues long. J gave up 2 bases and V 7 bases, and 4 bases lay outside the gene matches. Germline assignment: CDR1 ENHRY and CDR2 SYGVKD. CDR3 nucleotide sequence: TGTGCCATCACTAGACTAGCGGGGACCTACAATGAGCAGTTCTTC. Its translation: CAITRLAGTYNEQFF.

This chain connects TRBV3-1 (or the pseudogene TRBV3-2) to TRBJ1-5; weak D call: TRBD1 (6 bases). Trimming shortened V by 7 bases and J by 3 bases, and 10 bases separated the two germline ends. Germline CDR1 reads LGHDT; CDR2 reads YNNKEL (reference sequence). The CDR3 sequence is 13 residues long. The DNA of the CDR3 is TGTGCCAGCATTAACAGGGCCAATCAGCCCCAGCATTTT. Encoded protein: CASINRANQPQHF.

V is TRBV5-6 and J is TRBJ2-3, with 8 bases fitting TRBD2. CDR3 length: 16 amino acids. Germline trimming cut 1 base from V and 6 bases from J; bases unmatched to any gene: 10. Per the germline V gene, CDR1 is SGHDT and CDR2 is YYEEEE. The CDR3 DNA sequence: TGTGCCAGCAGCTTGTTTAGGCGGGGGGATCTGGATACGCAGTATTTT. Amino acids: CASSLFRRGDLDTQYF.

The sample holds a few counts of this clone. J is TRBJ1-2 and V is TRBV10-1; 9 positions agree with TRBD1. Germline CDR1 WNHNN, CDR2 SYGVQD (reference sequence). CDR3 size: 17 residues. V gave up 6 bases and J gave up 4 bases; unmatched junction bases: 15. The chain's CDR3 is CASSNHDRTGVGYGYTF. DNA for the CDR3: TGCGCCAGCAGCAACCACGATCGGACAGGGGTAGGCTATGGCTACACCTTC.

The V and J genes are TRBV6-1 and TRBJ1-1; a weak D match, TRBD1 (5 bases). In germline, CDR1 is MNHNS, CDR2 SASEGT. The CDR3 is made up of 13 amino acids. V lost 2 bases, J lost 5 bases, and 9 bases lay in between. CDR3 nucleotide sequence: TGTGCCAGCAGTGAATTAGGGGAAACTGAAGCTTTCTTT. This gives the protein CASSELGETEAFF.

The rearrangement uses TRBV7-6 and TRBJ1-1; D is ambiguous. Germline V lookup: CDR1 SGHVS, CDR2 FNYEAQ. CDR3 size: 15 residues. The V gene lost 2 bases and the J gene lost 1 base, with 11 bases spanning the gap. In DNA, the CDR3 is TGTGCCAGCAGCTTATCCCTAACAGAGAACACTGAAGCTTTCTTT. This sequence encodes CASSLSLTENTEAFF.

This sequence joins TRBV15 and TRBJ1-6; TRBD1 is a possible D gene (5 bases). Per the germline V gene, CDR1 is LNHNV and CDR2 is YYDKDF (reference sequence). The CDR3 is 13 residues long. V was clipped by 8 bases and J by 4 bases, with 9 bases between them. Here the CDR3 reads CATRGLYNSPLHF. CDR3 DNA: TGTGCCACCCGGGGACTGTATAATTCACCCCTCCACTTT.